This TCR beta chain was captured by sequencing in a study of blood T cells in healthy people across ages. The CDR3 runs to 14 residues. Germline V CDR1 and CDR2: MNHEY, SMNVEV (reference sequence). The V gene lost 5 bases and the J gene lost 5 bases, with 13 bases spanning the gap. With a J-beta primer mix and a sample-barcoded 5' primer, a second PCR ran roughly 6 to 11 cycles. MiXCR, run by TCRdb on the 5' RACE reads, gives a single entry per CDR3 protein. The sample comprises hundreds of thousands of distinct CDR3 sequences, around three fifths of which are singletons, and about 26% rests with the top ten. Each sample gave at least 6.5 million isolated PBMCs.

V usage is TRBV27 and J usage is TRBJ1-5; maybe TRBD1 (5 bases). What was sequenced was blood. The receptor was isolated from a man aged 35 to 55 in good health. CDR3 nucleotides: TGTGCCAGCAGTCCTAGACAGTATTATCAGCCCCAGCATTTT. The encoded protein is CASSPRQYYQPQHF.